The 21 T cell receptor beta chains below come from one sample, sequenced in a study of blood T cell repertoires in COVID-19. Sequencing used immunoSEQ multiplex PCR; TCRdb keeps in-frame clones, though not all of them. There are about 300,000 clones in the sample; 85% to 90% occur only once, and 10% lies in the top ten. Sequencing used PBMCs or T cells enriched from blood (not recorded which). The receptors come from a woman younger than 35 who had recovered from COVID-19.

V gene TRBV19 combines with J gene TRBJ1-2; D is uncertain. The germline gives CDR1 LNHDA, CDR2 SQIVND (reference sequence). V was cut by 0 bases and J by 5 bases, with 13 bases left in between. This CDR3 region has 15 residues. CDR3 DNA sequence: TGTGCCAGTAGTATAGATCCTGTGCGCGGATATGGCTACACCTTC. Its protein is CASSIDPVRGYGYTF.

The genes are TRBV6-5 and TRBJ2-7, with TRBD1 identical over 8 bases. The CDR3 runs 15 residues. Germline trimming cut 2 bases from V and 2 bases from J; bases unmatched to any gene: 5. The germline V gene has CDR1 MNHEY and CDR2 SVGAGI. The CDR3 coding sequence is TGTGCCAGCAGTTACCAGGGGGCTAATGCCTACGAGCAGTACTTC. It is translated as CASSYQGANAYEQYF.

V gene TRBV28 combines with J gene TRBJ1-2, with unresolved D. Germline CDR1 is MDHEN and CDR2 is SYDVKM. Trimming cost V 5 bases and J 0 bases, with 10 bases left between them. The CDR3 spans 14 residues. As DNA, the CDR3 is TGTGCCAGCAGTGGGCCAGACACTAACTATGGCTACACCTTC. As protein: CASSGPDTNYGYTF.

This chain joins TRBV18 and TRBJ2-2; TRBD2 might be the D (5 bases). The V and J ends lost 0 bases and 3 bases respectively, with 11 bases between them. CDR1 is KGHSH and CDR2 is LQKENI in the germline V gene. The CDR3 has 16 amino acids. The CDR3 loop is CASSPPEEDHTGELFF. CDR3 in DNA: TGTGCCAGCTCACCACCGGAGGAGGATCACACCGGGGAGCTGTTTTTT.

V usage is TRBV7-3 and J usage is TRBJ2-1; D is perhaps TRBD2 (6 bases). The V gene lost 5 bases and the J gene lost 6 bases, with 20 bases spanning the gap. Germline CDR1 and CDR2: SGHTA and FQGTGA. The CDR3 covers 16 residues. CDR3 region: CASSPSLGGAGNEQFF. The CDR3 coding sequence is TGTGCCAGCAGCCCCTCCCTAGGCGGAGCGGGCAATGAGCAGTTCTTC.

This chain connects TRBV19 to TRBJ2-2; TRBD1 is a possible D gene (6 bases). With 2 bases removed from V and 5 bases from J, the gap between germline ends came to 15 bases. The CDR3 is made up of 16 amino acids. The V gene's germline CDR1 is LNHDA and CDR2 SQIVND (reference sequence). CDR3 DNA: TGTGCCAGTAGTATATTCGGTCAGGGGAAGACCGGGGAGCTGTTTTTT. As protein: CASSIFGQGKTGELFF.

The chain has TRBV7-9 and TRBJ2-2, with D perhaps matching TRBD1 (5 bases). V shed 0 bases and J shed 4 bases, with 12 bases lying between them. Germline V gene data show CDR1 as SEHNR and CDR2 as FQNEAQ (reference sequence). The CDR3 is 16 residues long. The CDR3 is CASSLAGARGTGELFF. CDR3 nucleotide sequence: TGTGCCAGCAGCTTAGCAGGGGCCCGAGGCACCGGGGAGCTGTTTTTT.

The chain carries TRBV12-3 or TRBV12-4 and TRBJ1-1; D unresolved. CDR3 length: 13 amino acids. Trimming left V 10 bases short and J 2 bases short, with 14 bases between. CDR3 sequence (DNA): TGTGCCACCCGAATAGTAGTAAACACTGAAGCTTTCTTT. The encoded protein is CATRIVVNTEAFF.

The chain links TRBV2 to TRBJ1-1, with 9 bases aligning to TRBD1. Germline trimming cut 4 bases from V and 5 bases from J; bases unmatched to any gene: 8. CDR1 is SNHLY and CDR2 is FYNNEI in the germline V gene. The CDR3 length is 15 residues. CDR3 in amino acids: CASSAPSTGGTEAFF. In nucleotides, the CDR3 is TGTGCCAGCAGTGCCCCATCGACAGGGGGGACTGAAGCTTTCTTT.

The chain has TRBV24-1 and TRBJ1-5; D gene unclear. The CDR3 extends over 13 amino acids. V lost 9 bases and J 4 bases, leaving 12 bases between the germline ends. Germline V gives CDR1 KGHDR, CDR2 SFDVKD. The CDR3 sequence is CATRGPLNQPQHF. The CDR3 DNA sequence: TGTGCCACCCGCGGGCCCCTTAATCAGCCCCAGCATTTT.

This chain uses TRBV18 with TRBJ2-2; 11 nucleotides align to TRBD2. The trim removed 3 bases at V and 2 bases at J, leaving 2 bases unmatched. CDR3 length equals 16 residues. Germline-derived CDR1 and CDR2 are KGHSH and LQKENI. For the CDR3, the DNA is TGTGCCAGCTCACCGGGACTAGCGGATAACACCGGGGAGCTGTTTTTT. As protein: CASSPGLADNTGELFF. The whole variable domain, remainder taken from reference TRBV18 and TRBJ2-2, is NAGVMQNPRHLVRRRGQEARLRCSPMKGHSHVYWYRQLPEEGLKFMVYLQKENIIDESGMPKERFSAEFPKEGPSILRIQQVVRGDSAAYFCASSPGLADNTGELFFGEGSRLTVL.

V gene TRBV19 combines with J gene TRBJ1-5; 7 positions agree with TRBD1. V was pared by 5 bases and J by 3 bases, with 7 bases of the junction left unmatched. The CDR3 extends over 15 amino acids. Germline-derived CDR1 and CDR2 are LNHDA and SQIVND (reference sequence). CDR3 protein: CASSVAGGDNQPQHF. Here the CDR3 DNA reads TGTGCCAGTAGTGTTGCAGGGGGAGACAATCAGCCCCAGCATTTT.

The CDR3 nucleotides read TGCGCCAGCAGCTTCTCTCTCTCGACAGTTCAAGAGACCCAGTACTTC. Protein sequence: CASSFSLSTVQETQYF. This chain links TRBV5-1 with TRBJ2-5; D is perhaps TRBD1 (5 bases). Germline V gene lookup returns CDR1 SGHRS and CDR2 YFSETQ. The V end lost 2 bases, the J end lost 2 bases, and 16 bases lay between the germline ends. This CDR3 spans 16 amino acids.

DNA for the CDR3: TGTGCCAGCAGCCCATCGGTGGACAGAAGAAGGGGTGAGCAGTTCTTC. This translates into CASSPSVDRRRGEQFF. The gene calls are TRBV11-2 and TRBJ2-1, with a possible D match to TRBD1 (6 bases). Germline V gives CDR1 SGHAT, CDR2 FQNNGV. V lost 5 bases and J lost 9, with 23 bases in between. The CDR3 is 16 residues long.

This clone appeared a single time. The CDR3 spells CASSLEGGYTEAFF. The DNA for the CDR3 is TGCGCCAGCAGCTTGGAGGGAGGTTACACTGAAGCTTTCTTT. The chain recombines TRBV5-1 with TRBJ1-1, with D unclear. Germline lookup yields CDR1 SGHRS and CDR2 YFSETQ. This CDR3 is 14 amino acids long. Deletions cut 0 bases from V and 3 bases from J, with 9 bases between.

The CDR3 nucleotides read TGCGCCAGCAGCCAGACTAGCGGGGGGCACTACGAGCAGTACTTC. It yields the protein CASSQTSGGHYEQYF. The chain recombines TRBV5-1 with TRBJ2-7, with 13 nucleotides matching TRBD2. This CDR3 contains 15 residues. Germline-derived CDR1 and CDR2 are SGHRS and YFSETQ. J gave up 3 bases and V 4 bases, and 4 bases lay outside the gene matches.

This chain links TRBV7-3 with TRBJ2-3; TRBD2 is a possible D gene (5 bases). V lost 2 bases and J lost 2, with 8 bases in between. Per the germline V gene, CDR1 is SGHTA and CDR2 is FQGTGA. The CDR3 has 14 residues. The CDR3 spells CASSLGLHTDTQYF. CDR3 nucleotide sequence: TGTGCCAGCAGCTTAGGACTTCACACAGATACGCAGTATTTT.

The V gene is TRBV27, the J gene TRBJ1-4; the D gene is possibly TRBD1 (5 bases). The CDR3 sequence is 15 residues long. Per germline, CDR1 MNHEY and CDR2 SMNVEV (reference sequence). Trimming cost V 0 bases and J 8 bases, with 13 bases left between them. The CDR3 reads CASSLSAENREKLFF. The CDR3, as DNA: TGTGCCAGCAGTTTATCGGCCGAAAACAGGGAAAAACTGTTTTTT.

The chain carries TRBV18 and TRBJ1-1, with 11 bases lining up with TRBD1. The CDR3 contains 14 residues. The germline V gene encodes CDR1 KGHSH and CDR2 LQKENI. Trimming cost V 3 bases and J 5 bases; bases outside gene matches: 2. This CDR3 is CASSPGTGGTEAFF. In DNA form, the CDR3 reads TGTGCCAGCTCACCTGGGACAGGGGGAACTGAAGCTTTCTTT.

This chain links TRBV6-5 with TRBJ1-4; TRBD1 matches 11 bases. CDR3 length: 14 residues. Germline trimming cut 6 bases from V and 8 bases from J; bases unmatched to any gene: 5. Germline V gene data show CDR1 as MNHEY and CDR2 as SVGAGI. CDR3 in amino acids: CASRSGTGGEKLFF. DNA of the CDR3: TGTGCCAGCAGGTCCGGGACAGGGGGGGAAAAACTGTTTTTT.

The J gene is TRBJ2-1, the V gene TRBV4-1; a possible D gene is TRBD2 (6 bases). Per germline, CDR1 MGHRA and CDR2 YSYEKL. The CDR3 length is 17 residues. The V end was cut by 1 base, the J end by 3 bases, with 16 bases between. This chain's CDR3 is CASSQVGGISGYNEQFF. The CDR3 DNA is TGCGCCAGCAGCCAAGTCGGCGGGATCTCCGGCTACAATGAGCAGTTCTTC.